This paragraph reports one T cell receptor (beta chain). The CDR3 spans 14 residues. Germline CDR1 MNHEY, CDR2 SVGAGI. With 8 bases clipped from V and 2 bases from J, the junction kept 8 bases outside the gene matches. TCRdb's table, derived via immunoSEQ multiplex PCR, lists solely in-frame clones and lacks some. The data contain a few hundred thousand clones, around 84% of them singletons. Cohorts were determined from participant-reported clinical history. These data are taken from a study of blood T cell repertoires in COVID-19. About the research overall: Specimens from acute and convalescent COVID-19 originated in the United States, Italy and Spain.

The TCR was taken from a woman in her 50s who had recovered from COVID-19. V gene TRBV6-5 combines with J gene TRBJ2-7; the match to TRBD1 covers 8 bases. The source material was PBMCs or T cells enriched from blood (not recorded which). The CDR3 DNA reads TGTGCCAGCCACGACCCGGACAGGGCCTACGAGCAGTACTTC. Its translation: CASHDPDRAYEQYF.